What follows describes a single TCR beta chain. Its target is not known. This sample was included in a study of cytomegalovirus exposure and HLA in healthy donors. Study results and limitations: It was reported that the classifier diagnosed cytomegalovirus status with high specificity and sensitivity in both the original and validation cohorts.

Germline CDR1 and CDR2: MDHEN and SYDVKM. V was cut by 3 bases and J by 2 bases, with 10 bases left in between. The CDR3 is 14 amino acids. Among the donors, all were healthy bone marrow donors. Primers: 60 Vbeta forward and 13 Jbeta reverse. Here immunoSEQ multiplex PCR was the method, and the copy in TCRdb shows in-frame clones only, minus some. The repertoire holds 150,000 to 200,000 clones, with 70% to 90% as singletons. The clonotype comes from a woman aged 30 to 39 in good health and CMV-seronegative. The specimen sequenced was PBMCs. The chain carries TRBV28 and TRBJ2-5; D gene ambiguous. The CDR3 DNA reads TGTGCCAGCAGTTTGGCGGATCCACAAGAGACCCAGTACTTC. It encodes CASSLADPQETQYF.